This is a list of T cell receptor beta chains from one sample in a study of Ad26.COV2.S vaccination and SARS-CoV-2 variants. The data were produced by immunoSEQ multiplex PCR, yet TCRdb's version contains in-frame clones alone and is incomplete. This table has roughly 380,000 clones, 87% appearing once. The sequencing here drew on peripheral blood, taken in a trial of Ad26.COV2.S vaccine versus placebo. Source of these receptors: a person between 18 and 59 years old who received the Ad26.COV2.S COVID-19 vaccine or a placebo. Each CDR3 is given without its conserved first and last residue. Each record gives: clone size, V gene, J gene, CDR3 protein. Size is omitted from some rows. Given values are once, few, many or a class for expanded clones.

>-|TRBV10-3|TRBJ2-5
AISDLTIGETQY
>once|TRBV27|TRBJ1-2
ASSPRQGLRYGYT
>-|TRBV19|TRBJ2-3
ASSMGYGGGAGTDTQY
>-|TRBV7-9|TRBJ1-1
ASSLGGVEAF
>-|TRBV6-5|TRBJ1-1
ASSQRVNTEAF
>-|TRBV3-1/TRBV3-2|TRBJ1-2
ASSQEPHYHGYT
>-|TRBV11-1|TRBJ2-1
ASSLDGAAYNEQF
>-|TRBV4-3|TRBJ2-2
ASSQDRGSNTGELF
>-|TRBV18|TRBJ1-2
ASSPRTQSPNYGYT
>-|TRBV12-3/TRBV12-4|TRBJ1-1
ASTLGPNEAF
>-|TRBV18|TRBJ1-2
ASSPGHLGYT
>-|TRBV15|TRBJ1-3
ATSRDKGHTIY
>-|TRBV9|TRBJ2-7
ASSVDEYEQY
>-|TRBV14|TRBJ1-1
ASSQEWGATEAF
>-|TRBV27|TRBJ1-2
ASSPLPTGGYT
>-|TRBV30|TRBJ2-7
AWKSGLEQY
>-|TRBV19|TRBJ1-1
ASSQEDTEAF
>-|TRBV19|TRBJ2-5
ASRNGRGRGETQY
>-|TRBV11-2|TRBJ1-6
ASSADSYNSPLH
>-|TRBV15|TRBJ1-1
ATSRDRSRDTEAF
>-|TRBV6-5|TRBJ2-3
ASSILSTDTQY
>-|TRBV7-7|TRBJ1-1
ASSLGEGTEAF
>-|TRBV6-4|TRBJ2-1
ASSPHGLAGVSEQF
>-|TRBV6-5|TRBJ1-1
ASSYGPMNTEAF
>-|TRBV5-5|TRBJ1-1
ASSERNFNTEAF
>-|TRBV7-9|TRBJ2-7
ASSTGTGSDEQY
>-|TRBV7-2|TRBJ2-1
ASSQGVGSYNEQF
>-|TRBV7-8|TRBJ2-3
ASSLLGTTDTQY
>-|TRBV6-4|TRBJ2-6
ASSRTGGSSGANVLT
>once|TRBV30|TRBJ1-3
ASDTSGNTIY
>-|TRBV30|TRBJ1-2
AWGPLGANYGYT
>-|TRBV7-9|TRBJ1-2
ASSRDREYYGYT
>-|TRBV12-3/TRBV12-4|TRBJ1-1
ASSLGPSTEAF
>-|TRBV7-2|TRBJ2-1
ASSLSGNEQF
>-|TRBV9|TRBJ1-2
ASSTMEADYGYT
>-|TRBV30|TRBJ2-7
AGYRDREQYEQY
>-|TRBV7-9|TRBJ2-7
ASSSVLSYEQY
>-|TRBV7-6|TRBJ1-5
ASSSPGGATPQH
>-|TRBV19|TRBJ2-1
ASSSRRENEQF
>-|TRBV5-1|TRBJ2-5
ASVGNQETQY